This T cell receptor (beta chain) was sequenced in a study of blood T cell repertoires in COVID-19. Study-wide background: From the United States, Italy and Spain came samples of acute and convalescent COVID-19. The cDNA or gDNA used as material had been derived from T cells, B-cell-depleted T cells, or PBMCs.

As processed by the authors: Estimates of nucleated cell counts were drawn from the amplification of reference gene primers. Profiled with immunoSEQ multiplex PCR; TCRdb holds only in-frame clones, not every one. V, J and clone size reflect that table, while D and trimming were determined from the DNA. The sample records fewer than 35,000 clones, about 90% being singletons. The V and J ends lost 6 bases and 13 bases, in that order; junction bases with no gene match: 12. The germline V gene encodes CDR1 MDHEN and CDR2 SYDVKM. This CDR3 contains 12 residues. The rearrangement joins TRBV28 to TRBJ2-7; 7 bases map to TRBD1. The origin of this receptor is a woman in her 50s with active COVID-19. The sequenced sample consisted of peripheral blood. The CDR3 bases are TGTGCCAGCAGGCATGACCGGGACAGAAGTTACTTC. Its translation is CASRHDRDRSYF.